The clone carrying this T cell receptor beta chain was recorded only once. Its specificity is unknown. The record originates from a study of CD8 T cell repertoires and HIV-1 epitope variants. This CDR3 region has 13 residues. Germline V CDR1 and CDR2: LGHNA, YSLEER. The ends were cut back, 5 bases at V and 4 bases at J, with 10 bases in the middle. Assay: immunoSEQ multiplex PCR; the TCRdb copy retains only in-frame clones and omits some. In the table there are approximately 5,000 clones, around 60% of which are singletons. The rearrangement links TRBV4-3 to TRBJ2-3; D uncertain. This TCR was sampled from a male donor with HIV. Specimen: cultured CD8+ T cells derived from PBMCs. DNA of the CDR3: TGCGCCAGCAGCGCCTATGGTCCAGATACGCAGTATTTT. This encodes CASSAYGPDTQYF.